The sequence of this TCR beta chain was determined in a study of blood T cell repertoires in COVID-19. Background on the study: Spain, Italy and the United States supplied samples that represented acute and convalescent COVID-19. The analysed material was cDNA or gDNA that came from T cells, B-cell-depleted T cells, or PBMCs.

This CDR3 contains 20 residues. After removal of 0 bases from V and 3 bases from J, the junction contained 17 bases not matched to a gene. The germline V gene has CDR1 GTSNPN and CDR2 SVGIG (reference sequence). This table comes from immunoSEQ multiplex PCR, and its TCRdb copy is limited to in-frame clones, with some not included. The table lists around 200,000 clones, about four fifths of them singletons, with more than 6.5% in the top ten. Sample: peripheral blood. This TCR was recovered from a man aged 35 to 55 with active or convalescent COVID-19. The chain combines TRBV30 with TRBJ2-2, with TRBD2 identical over 9 bases. The DNA of the CDR3 is TGTGCCTGGAGTGTAAGCGTCCCTAGCGGGGATCTATTAGACACCGGGGAGCTGTTTTTT. Encoded protein: CAWSVSVPSGDLLDTGELFF.